This T cell receptor beta chain was documented in a study of blood T cell repertoires in COVID-19 (dated by TCRdb to 2020 to 2022). With regard to the full study: Samples covering the acute and convalescent phases of COVID-19 were provided by collaborators in the United States, Italy and Spain. Nearly every sample came with metadata listing a de-identified subject ID, COVID-19 status, age in years and sex. The dataset comprised deeply sampled blood TCRbeta repertoires from subjects exposed to, actively infected with, or recovered from COVID-19. Where HLA class I and class II types were available, the types were taken from metadata supplied by the sample provider, not from assay-based typing. The samples were drawn from two sources: the first 160 participants of the ongoing ImmuneRACE study, and 950 to 1,500 subjects contributed by 6 global collaborators. The repertoires were made available in a free public database intended to serve as a resource for research on the immune response to SARS-CoV-2. The prospective study material was composed of cDNA or gDNA derived from T cells, B-cell-depleted T cells, or PBMCs.

Broad study findings and their caveats: Clinical and demographic metadata were provided uncurated, with the amount varying by source and participant.

Regarding this clone: The target of this receptor is not known. The sample holds no much larger clone one base away, and base qualities are not on file.

TCRbeta CDR3 regions were amplified from genomic DNA by means of the immunoSEQ Assay, a bias-controlled multiplex PCR. Concerning the study's data processing: Within the assay, amplification of reference gene primers was used to estimate how many nucleated cells each sample contained. To quantify the absolute abundance of each unique TCRbeta CDR3 rearrangement, sequence reads were collapsed and filtered. Productive Simpson clonality was computed per sample as the square root of Simpson's diversity index over productive rearrangements. The immuneACCESS repertoire file appears here via TCRdb, limited to in-frame rearrangements. These files lack a portion of the clones; in checked studies, under half of the deficit traces to unresolved V genes, and the cause of the others is not known. D and trimming come from the DNA, and the V and J calls and clone size come from that table. The sample table lists under 200,000 clones, approximately 91% of them with a count of one. Around 2.3% of the sample is in the top ten clones.

Whole blood was collected in K2EDTA tubes by collaborating institutions according to the institutions' own protocols. Collaborator samples were shipped for TCRbeta analysis as frozen whole blood, isolated PBMCs, or DNA extracted from either sample type. Trimming takes 1 base off V and 5 bases off J; junction bases not matched to a gene: 5. Spanning cysteine to phenylalanine, the CDR3 consists of 15 amino acids. Only the CDR3 part of the read is kept: 45 bases, read in frame from the first base. CDR1 SGHTA and CDR2 FQGNSA are derived from the germline V gene. This clonotype was sampled from a man between 65 and 85 years old with active or convalescent COVID-19. The sample was peripheral blood. The chain was built from TRBV7-2 and TRBJ2-7; 10 bases in between match TRBD2. The DNA is as follows: TGTGCCAGCAGCTTAGTAAGCGGGGGGGTTGACGAGCAGTACTTC. This yields the protein CASSLVSGGVDEQYF.